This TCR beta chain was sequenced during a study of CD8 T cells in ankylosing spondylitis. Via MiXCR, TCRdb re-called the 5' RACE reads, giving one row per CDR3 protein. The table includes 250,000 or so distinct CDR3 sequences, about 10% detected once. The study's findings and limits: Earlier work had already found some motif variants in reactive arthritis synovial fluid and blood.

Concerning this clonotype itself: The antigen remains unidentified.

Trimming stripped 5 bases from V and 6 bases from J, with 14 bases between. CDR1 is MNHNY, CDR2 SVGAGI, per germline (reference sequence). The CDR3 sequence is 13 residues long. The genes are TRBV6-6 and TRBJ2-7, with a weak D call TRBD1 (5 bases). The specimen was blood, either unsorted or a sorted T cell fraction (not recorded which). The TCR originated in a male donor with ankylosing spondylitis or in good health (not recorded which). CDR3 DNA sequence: TGTGCCAGCAGTCCAATGACAGAGTTCGAGCAGTACTTC. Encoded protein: CASSPMTEFEQYF.